This TCR beta chain came from a study of blood T cell repertoires in COVID-19 (dated by TCRdb to the early 2020s). For the wider study: Samples from collaborators originated in the United States, Italy and Spain and spanned both the acute and convalescent phases of COVID-19. The prospective study material was composed of cDNA or gDNA derived from T cells, B-cell-depleted T cells, or PBMCs. Subjects who had been exposed to COVID-19, were actively infected with it, or had recovered from it provided the deeply sampled blood TCRbeta repertoires that made up the dataset. The repertoires were released in a freely available public database intended as a resource for research on the immune response to SARS-CoV-2. Samples came from the ongoing ImmuneRACE study (first 160 participants) plus 1,254 subjects from 6 global collaborators. The sample metadata nearly always contained a de-identified subject ID, COVID-19 status, age in years and sex. HLA class I and class II types, where available, came from metadata supplied by the sample provider rather than from assay-based typing.

From V the trimming removes 6 bases and from J it removes 4 bases, while the gene matches leave 11 bases of the junction unaccounted for. The CDR3 goes from the cysteine to the phenylalanine over 17 residues. Left in the record is the CDR3 DNA by itself, 51 bases read in frame from the first base. According to the germline V gene (reference sequence), CDR1 reads SEHNR and CDR2 reads FQNEAQ. The immunoSEQ Assay, a bias-controlled multiplex PCR, was used to amplify TCRbeta CDR3 regions from genomic DNA. The authors' pipeline ran thus. The number of nucleated cells in each sample was estimated by amplification of reference gene primers within the assay. To quantify the absolute abundance of each unique TCRbeta CDR3 rearrangement, sequence reads were collapsed and filtered. For each sample, productive Simpson clonality was calculated by taking the square root of Simpson's diversity index across productive rearrangements. In its TCRdb copy, this immuneACCESS table keeps in-frame sequences only and misses some clones. Where compared with another copy, unresolved V genes explain less than half of these, and the others have no known cause. Clone size and V and J calls were adopted from that table, with D and trimming inferred from the DNA. In this sample the table shows 20,000 to 25,000 clones, 81% of which occur a single time. Jointly, the top ten make up approximately 7% of the sample.

On the study overall, not on this receptor specifically: How much clinical and demographic metadata was included differed by source and by participant, and the metadata was provided uncurated.

The collaborating institutions used their own protocols to collect whole blood in K2EDTA tubes. For TCRbeta analysis, collaborators shipped samples as frozen whole blood, isolated PBMCs, or DNA extracted from either of those sample types. Turning to this clone: Its antigen is not yet known. Base qualities were left out, and no much larger clone turns up one base away.

This sequence uses TRBV7-9 and TRBJ2-3, and 12 junction bases match TRBD1. The receptor was derived from a man between 65 and 85 years old with acute or convalescent COVID-19. The sequenced sample consisted of peripheral blood. Read as DNA, the sequence is TGTGCCAGCAGTTTCGGTCCGGGACAGGGGGCCGCAGATACGCAGTATTTT. Translated, it reads CASSFGPGQGAADTQYF.